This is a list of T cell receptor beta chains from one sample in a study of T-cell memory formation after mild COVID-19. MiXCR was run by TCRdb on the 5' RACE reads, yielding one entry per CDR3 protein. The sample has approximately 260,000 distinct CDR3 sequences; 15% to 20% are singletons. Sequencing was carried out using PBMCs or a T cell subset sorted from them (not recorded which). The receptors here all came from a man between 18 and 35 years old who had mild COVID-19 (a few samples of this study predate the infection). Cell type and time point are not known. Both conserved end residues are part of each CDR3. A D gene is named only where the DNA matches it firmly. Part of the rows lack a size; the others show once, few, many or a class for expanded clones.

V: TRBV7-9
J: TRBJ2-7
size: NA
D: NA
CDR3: CASTPTGFSYEQYF
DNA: TGTGCCAGCACCCCGACAGGATTCTCCTACGAGCAGTACTTC

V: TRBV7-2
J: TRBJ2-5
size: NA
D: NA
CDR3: CASSLGLFQETQYF
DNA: TGTGCCAGCAGCTTAGGACTGTTTCAAGAGACCCAGTACTTC

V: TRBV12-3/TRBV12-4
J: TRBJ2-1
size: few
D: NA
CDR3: CASSFGSSYNEQFF
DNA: TGTGCCAGCAGTTTCGGTAGCTCCTACAATGAGCAGTTCTTC

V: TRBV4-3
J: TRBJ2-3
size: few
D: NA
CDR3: CASSPRGAVDTQYF
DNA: TGCGCCAGCAGCCCCCGGGGGGCTGTTGATACGCAGTATTTT

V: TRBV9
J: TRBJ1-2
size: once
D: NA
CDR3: CASSVAEQGYGYTF
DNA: TGTGCCAGCAGCGTAGCGGAACAGGGCTATGGCTACACCTTC

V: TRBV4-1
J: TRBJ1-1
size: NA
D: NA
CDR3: CASSHVAQGGTEAFF
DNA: TGCGCCAGCAGCCATGTCGCGCAGGGCGGCACTGAAGCTTTCTTT

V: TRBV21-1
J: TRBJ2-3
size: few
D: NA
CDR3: CASSKAQGPHEDTQYF
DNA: TGTGCCAGCAGCAAAGCCCAGGGGCCCCATGAAGATACGCAGTATTTT

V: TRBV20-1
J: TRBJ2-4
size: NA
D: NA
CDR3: CSARDRVSDIQYF
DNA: TGCAGTGCTAGAGACAGGGTTTCGGACATTCAGTACTTC

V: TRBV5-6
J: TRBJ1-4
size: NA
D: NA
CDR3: CASSLELVGFNEKLFF
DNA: TGTGCCAGCAGCTTGGAACTTGTGGGGTTCAATGAAAAACTGTTTTTT

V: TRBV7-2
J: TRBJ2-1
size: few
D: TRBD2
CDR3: CASSLMASGANEQFF
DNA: TGTGCCAGCAGCTTAATGGCTAGCGGGGCGAATGAGCAGTTCTTC

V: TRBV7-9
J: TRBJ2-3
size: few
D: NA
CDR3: CASSFLTSTDTQYF
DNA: TGTGCCAGCAGCTTTTTGACTAGCACAGATACGCAGTATTTT

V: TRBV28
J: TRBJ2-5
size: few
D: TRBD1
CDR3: CASSFPQGARETQYF
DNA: TGTGCCAGCAGTTTTCCCCAGGGGGCAAGAGAGACCCAGTACTTC

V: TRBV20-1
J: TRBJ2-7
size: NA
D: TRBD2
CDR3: CSARGGAAGIYEQYF
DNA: TGCAGTGCTAGGGGCGGGGCAGCGGGGATCTACGAGCAGTACTTC

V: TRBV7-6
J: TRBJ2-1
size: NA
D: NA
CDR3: CASSLPRVSDEQFF
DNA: TGTGCCAGCAGCTTACCGCGTGTCTCGGATGAGCAGTTCTTC

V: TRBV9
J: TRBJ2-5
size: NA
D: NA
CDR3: CASSVGQDGETQYF
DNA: TGTGCCAGCAGCGTAGGACAGGACGGAGAGACCCAGTACTTC

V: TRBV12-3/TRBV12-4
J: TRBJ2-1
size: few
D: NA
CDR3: CATRRRGRNEQFF
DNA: TGTGCCACCCGACGGCGGGGGCGGAATGAGCAGTTCTTC

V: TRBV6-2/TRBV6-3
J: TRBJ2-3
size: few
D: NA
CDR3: CASHPLRGPTDTQYF
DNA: TGTGCCAGCCACCCCCTGCGGGGCCCCACAGATACGCAGTATTTT

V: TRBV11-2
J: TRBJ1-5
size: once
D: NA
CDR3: CASSLAAGRDQPQHF
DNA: TGTGCCAGCAGCTTAGCGGCAGGCCGAGATCAGCCCCAGCATTTT

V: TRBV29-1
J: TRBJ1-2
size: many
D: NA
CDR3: CSDREGALYGYTF
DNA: TGCAGCGACCGAGAAGGAGCCCTATATGGCTACACCTTC

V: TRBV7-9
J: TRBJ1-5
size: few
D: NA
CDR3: CASSLGGVGHQPQHF
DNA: TGTGCCAGCAGCTTGGGGGGGGTCGGCCATCAGCCCCAGCATTTT

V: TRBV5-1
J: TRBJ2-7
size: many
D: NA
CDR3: CASSLGGPYEQYF
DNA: TGCGCCAGCAGCTTAGGGGGTCCCTACGAGCAGTACTTC

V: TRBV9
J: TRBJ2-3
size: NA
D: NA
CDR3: CASSVGLPGVGTQYF
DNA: TGTGCCAGCAGCGTAGGGCTCCCAGGGGTAGGTACGCAGTATTTT

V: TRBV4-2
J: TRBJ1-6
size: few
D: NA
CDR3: CASSQDRPIAYNSPLHF
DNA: TGTGCCAGCAGCCAAGACAGGCCAATCGCCTATAATTCACCCCTCCACTTT

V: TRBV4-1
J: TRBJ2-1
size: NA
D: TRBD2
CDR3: CASSLAGGRRNEQFF
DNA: TGCGCCAGCAGCCTAGCGGGGGGGCGTCGTAATGAGCAGTTCTTC

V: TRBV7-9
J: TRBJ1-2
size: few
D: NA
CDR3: CASSPPAEGGGYTF
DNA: TGTGCCAGCAGCCCACCCGCGGAGGGAGGGGGCTACACCTTC

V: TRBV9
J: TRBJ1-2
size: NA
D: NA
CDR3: CASSVEWGNYGYTF
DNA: TGTGCCAGCAGCGTAGAATGGGGGAACTATGGCTACACCTTC

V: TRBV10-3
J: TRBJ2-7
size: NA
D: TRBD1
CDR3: CAISDVGQGDYEQYF
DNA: TGTGCCATCAGTGACGTGGGACAGGGAGACTACGAGCAGTACTTC

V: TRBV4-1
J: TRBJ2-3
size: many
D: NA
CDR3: CASSQWNSASTDTQYF
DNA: TGCGCCAGCAGCCAGTGGAATAGCGCTAGCACAGATACGCAGTATTTT

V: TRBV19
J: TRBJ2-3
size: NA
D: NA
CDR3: CASSIWGQSTDTQYF
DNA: TGTGCCAGTAGTATTTGGGGACAAAGCACAGATACGCAGTATTTT

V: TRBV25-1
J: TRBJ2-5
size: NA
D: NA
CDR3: CASSGGFWTQYF
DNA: TGTGCCAGCAGCGGGGGTTTTTGGACCCAGTACTTC

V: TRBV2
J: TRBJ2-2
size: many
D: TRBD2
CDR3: CASSRDYQTGELFF
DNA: TGTGCCAGCAGTCGGGACTACCAGACCGGGGAGCTGTTTTTT

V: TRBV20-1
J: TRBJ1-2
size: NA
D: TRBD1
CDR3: CSARQGFVIEGYTF
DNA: TGCAGTGCGAGACAGGGGTTCGTAATCGAGGGCTACACCTTC

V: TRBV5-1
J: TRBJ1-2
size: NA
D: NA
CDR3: CASSPSLTDINYGYTF
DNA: TGCGCCAGCAGCCCATCCCTGACCGATATTAACTATGGCTACACCTTC

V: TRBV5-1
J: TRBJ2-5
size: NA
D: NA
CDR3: CASSLAGKTQYF
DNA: TGCGCCAGCAGCTTGGCGGGGAAGACCCAGTACTTC

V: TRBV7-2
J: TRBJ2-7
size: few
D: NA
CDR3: CASSPNGPGPYEQYF
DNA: TGTGCCAGCAGCCCAAACGGGCCGGGCCCTTACGAGCAGTACTTC

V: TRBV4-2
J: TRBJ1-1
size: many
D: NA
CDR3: CASSQDRDTEAFF
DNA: TGTGCCAGCAGCCAAGATCGGGACACTGAAGCTTTCTTT

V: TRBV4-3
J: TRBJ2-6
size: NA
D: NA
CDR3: CASSQGSGTSGANVLTF
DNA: TGCGCCAGCAGCCAAGGATCGGGAACCTCTGGGGCCAACGTCCTGACTTTC

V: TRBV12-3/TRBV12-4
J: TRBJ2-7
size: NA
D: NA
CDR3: CASSLEAASNYEQYF
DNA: TGTGCCAGCAGTTTAGAGGCAGCCAGTAACTACGAGCAGTACTTC

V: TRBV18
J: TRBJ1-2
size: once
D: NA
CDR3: CASSPDARANYGYTF
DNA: TGTGCCAGCTCACCAGACGCAAGAGCTAACTATGGCTACACCTTC

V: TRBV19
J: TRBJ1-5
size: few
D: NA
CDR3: CASSMDNNQPQHF
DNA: TGTGCCAGTAGTATGGACAACAATCAGCCCCAGCATTTT

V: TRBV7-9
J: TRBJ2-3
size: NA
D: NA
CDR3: CASSPSSVSTDTQYF
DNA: TGTGCCAGCAGCCCTTCCTCGGTTAGCACAGATACGCAGTATTTT

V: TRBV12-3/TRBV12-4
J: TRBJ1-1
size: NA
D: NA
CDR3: CASSFQGLGAFF
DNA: TGTGCCAGCAGTTTTCAGGGATTGGGGGCTTTCTTT

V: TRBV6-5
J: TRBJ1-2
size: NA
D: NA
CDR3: CASSYGDTGKGYTF
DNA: TGTGCCAGCAGTTACGGGGACACAGGAAAGGGCTACACCTTC

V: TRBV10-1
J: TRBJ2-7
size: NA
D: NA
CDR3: CASSEGTTIHEQYF
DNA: TGCGCCAGCAGTGAGGGAACGACGATCCACGAGCAGTACTTC

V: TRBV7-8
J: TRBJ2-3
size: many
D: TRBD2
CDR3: CASSFAAGGPQYF
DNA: TGTGCCAGCAGCTTCGCCGCGGGGGGGCCGCAGTATTTT

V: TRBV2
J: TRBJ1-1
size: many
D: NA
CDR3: CASSLSTEGTEAFF
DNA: TGTGCCAGCAGTCTATCCACGGAGGGCACTGAAGCTTTCTTT

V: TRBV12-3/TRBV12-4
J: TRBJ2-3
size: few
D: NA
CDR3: CASSLAPLAATDTQYF
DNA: TGTGCCAGCAGTTTAGCCCCTCTAGCCGCGACAGATACGCAGTATTTT

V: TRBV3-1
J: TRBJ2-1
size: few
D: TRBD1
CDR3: CASSYPGQGTNEQFF
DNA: TGTGCCAGCAGCTACCCGGGACAGGGAACAAATGAGCAGTTCTTC

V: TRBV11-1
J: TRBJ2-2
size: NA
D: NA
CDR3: CASSLGLGLGELFF
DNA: TGTGCCAGCAGCTTAGGTCTCGGTCTGGGGGAGCTGTTTTTT

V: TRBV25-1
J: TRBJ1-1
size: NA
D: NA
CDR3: CASSDFPGPHGAEAFF
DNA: TGTGCCAGCAGTGATTTTCCGGGACCCCATGGGGCTGAAGCTTTCTTT

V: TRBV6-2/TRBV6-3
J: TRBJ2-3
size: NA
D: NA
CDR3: CASSYLRGRITDTQYF
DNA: TGTGCCAGCAGTTACTTAAGGGGCAGGATCACAGATACGCAGTATTTT

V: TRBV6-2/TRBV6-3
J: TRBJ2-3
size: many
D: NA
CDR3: CASGGTSLRTDTQYF
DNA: TGTGCCAGCGGCGGGACATCTCTTCGCACAGATACGCAGTATTTT